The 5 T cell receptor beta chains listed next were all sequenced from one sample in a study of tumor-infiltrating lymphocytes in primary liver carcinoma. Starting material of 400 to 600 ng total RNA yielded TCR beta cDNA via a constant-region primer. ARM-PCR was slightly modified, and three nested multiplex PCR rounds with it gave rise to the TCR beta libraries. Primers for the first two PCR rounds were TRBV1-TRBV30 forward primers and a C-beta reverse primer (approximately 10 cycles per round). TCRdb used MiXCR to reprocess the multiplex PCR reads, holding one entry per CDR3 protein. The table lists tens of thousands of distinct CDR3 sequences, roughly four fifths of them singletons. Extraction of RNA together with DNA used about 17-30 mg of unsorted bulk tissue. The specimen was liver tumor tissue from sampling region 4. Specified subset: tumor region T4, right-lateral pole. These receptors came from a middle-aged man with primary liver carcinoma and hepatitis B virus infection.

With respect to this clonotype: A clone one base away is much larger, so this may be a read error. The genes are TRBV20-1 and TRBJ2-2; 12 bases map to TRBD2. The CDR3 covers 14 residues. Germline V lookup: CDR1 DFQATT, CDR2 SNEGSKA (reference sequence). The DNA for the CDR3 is TGCAATGCTAGACTAGCGGGAGACACCGGGGAGCTGTTTTTT. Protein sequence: CNARLAGDTGELFF.

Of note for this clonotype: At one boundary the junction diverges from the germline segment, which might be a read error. The CDR3 nucleotides read TGTGCCAGCAGACTGCAGGGTACTAACGGTCTCACAGATATGCAGTATTTT. As protein: CASRLQGTNGLTDMQYF. The chain is built from TRBV6-6 and TRBJ2-3, with a possible D match to TRBD1 (5 bases). The length of the CDR3 is 17 residues. Germline V gene sequence: CDR1 MNHNY, CDR2 SVGAGI (reference sequence).

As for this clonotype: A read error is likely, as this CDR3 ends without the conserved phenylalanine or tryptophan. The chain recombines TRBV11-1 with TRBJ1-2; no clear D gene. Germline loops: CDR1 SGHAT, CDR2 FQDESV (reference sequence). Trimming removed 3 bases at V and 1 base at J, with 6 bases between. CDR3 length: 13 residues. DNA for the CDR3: TGTGCCAGCAGCTTGATCTATAACTATGGCTACACCCTC. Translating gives CASSLIYNYGYTL.

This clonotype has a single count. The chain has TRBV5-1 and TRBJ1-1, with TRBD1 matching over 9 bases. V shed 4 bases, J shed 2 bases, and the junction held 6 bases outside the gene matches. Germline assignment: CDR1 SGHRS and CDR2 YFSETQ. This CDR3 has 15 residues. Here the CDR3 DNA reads TGCGCCAGCAGCCCACAGGGGGCGCATAACACTGAAGCTTTCTTT. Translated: CASSPQGAHNTEAFF.

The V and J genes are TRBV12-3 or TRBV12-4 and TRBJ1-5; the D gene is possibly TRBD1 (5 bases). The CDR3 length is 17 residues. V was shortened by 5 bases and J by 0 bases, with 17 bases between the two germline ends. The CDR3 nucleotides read TGTGCCAGCAGTCGCCTTTCAGGGATCAATAGCAATCAGCCCCAGCATTTT. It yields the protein CASSRLSGINSNQPQHF.